The 21 T cell receptor beta chains below all came from one sample that was sequenced in a study of blood T cells in healthy people across ages. Primed by a sample-barcoded 5' primer and a J-beta primer mix, a second PCR proceeded for about 6 to 11 cycles. TCRdb reanalysed the 5' RACE reads using MiXCR and keeps one entry per CDR3 protein. The sample lists 650,000 to 1,000,000 distinct CDR3 sequences, around 34% seen once, with 13% in the top ten. Specimen: blood. The receptors stem from a man aged 18 to 30 in good health.

This chain uses TRBV7-9 with TRBJ2-1; the match to TRBD1 covers 7 bases. The DNA matches TRBJ2-7 better at its end, which makes the J call doubtful. This CDR3 is built from 16 residues. Germline values: CDR1 SEHNR, CDR2 FQNEAQ (reference sequence). CDR3 sequence (DNA): TGTGCCAGCAGCTTACCCCCGGGACAGTATCACAATGAGCAGTACTTC. It yields the protein CASSLPPGQYHNEQYF.

This clonotype showed up just a few times. The chain has TRBV29-1 and TRBJ2-2; D may be TRBD2 (5 bases). V lost 2 bases, J lost 4 bases, and 8 bases lay in between. The CDR3 extends over 13 amino acids. Germline V gene data show CDR1 as SQVTM and CDR2 as ANQGSEA. CDR3 protein: CSVESSGTGELFF. In DNA, the CDR3 is TGCAGCGTTGAAAGCAGCGGCACCGGGGAGCTGTTTTTT.

In its sample, this clonotype was seen a few times. The chain is built from TRBV6-6 and TRBJ1-4, with TRBD1 identical over 7 bases. The V segment lost 5 bases and the J segment 8 bases; nucleotides outside the gene matches: 8. The CDR3 consists of 14 residues. CDR1 MNHNY and CDR2 SVGAGI come from the germline V gene (reference sequence). The chain's CDR3 is CASSDARGDEKLFF. The DNA of the CDR3 is TGTGCCAGCAGTGACGCCAGGGGGGACGAAAAACTGTTTTTT.

The rearrangement joins TRBV29-1 to TRBJ1-1; the D gene is possibly TRBD1 (6 bases). Trimming left V 5 bases short and J 4 bases short, with 20 bases between. This CDR3 has 15 residues. Germline V gene sequence: CDR1 SQVTM, CDR2 ANQGSEA. For the CDR3, the DNA is TGCAGCGTTCGGGGGGCGCAAGATAAAGGCACTGAAGCTTTCTTT. Translation: CSVRGAQDKGTEAFF.

The rearrangement uses TRBV4-1 and TRBJ2-2; 9 bases are a match to TRBD1. There are 15 residues in the CDR3. Germline V gene data show CDR1 as MGHRA and CDR2 as YSYEKL. J lost 5 bases, V lost 0 bases, and 1 base had no gene match. The DNA of the CDR3 is TGCGCCAGCAGCCAAGATGGACAGGGGACCGGGGAGCTGTTTTTT. Translated: CASSQDGQGTGELFF.

The count of this clonotype is one. The rearrangement uses TRBV5-1 and TRBJ2-4; 7 bases agree with TRBD1. The J call may be in error: the DNA end matches TRBJ2-5 better. This CDR3 region has 15 residues. Germline CDR1 SGHRS, CDR2 YFSETQ. The CDR3 here is CASSFRDSSQETQYF. The DNA of the CDR3 is TGCGCCAGCAGCTTCCGGGACAGCTCCCAAGAGACCCAGTACTTC.

In this sample, this clonotype turned up once. A much larger clone differs from this one at a single base, so this may be a read error. The chain recombines TRBV4-1 with TRBJ2-7; unclear D gene. The V gene's germline CDR1 is MGHRA and CDR2 YSYEKL. The CDR3 runs 16 residues. The DNA of the CDR3 is TGCGCCGGCAGCCAAGACCTTAGGCAAGTCTCCTACGAGCAGTACTTC. Protein: CAGSQDLRQVSYEQYF.

The table lists this clonotype with a few counts. The chain joins TRBV5-1 to TRBJ2-7; 11 positions agree with TRBD2. Losses at the gene ends were 0 bases for V and 3 bases for J; bases not matched to a gene: 5. The germline V gene encodes CDR1 SGHRS and CDR2 YFSETQ. The CDR3 consists of 16 residues. CDR3 sequence reads: CASSLETSGDIYEQYF. The CDR3 nucleotides are TGCGCCAGCAGCTTGGAGACTAGCGGGGACATCTACGAGCAGTACTTC.

This sequence joins TRBV4-3 and TRBJ2-2, with TRBD2 matching 12 bases. V lost 1 base and J lost 4; bases outside the gene matches: 7. The length of the CDR3 is 18 residues. CDR1 and CDR2 (germline): LGHNA, YSLEER. CDR3 in DNA: TGCGCCAGCAGCCAAGTTCTAGCGGGGGGGCCGCGCACCGGGGAGCTGTTTTTT. It encodes CASSQVLAGGPRTGELFF.

This clonotype was found many times. In DNA form, the CDR3 reads TGTGCCAGCAGCTTAGAGGGACTACCCTCCTACGAGCAGTACTTC. Translated, it gives CASSLEGLPSYEQYF. The V and J genes are TRBV7-3 and TRBJ2-7; TRBD2 matches at 7 bases. Trimming cost V 2 bases and J 0 bases; bases outside gene matches: 4. The CDR3 extends over 15 amino acids. The germline CDR1 and CDR2 sequences are SGHTA and FQGTGA.

The rearrangement uses TRBV20-1 and TRBJ1-5; D gene uncertain. Deletions cut 4 bases from V and 2 bases from J, with 12 bases between. Germline V CDR1 and CDR2: DFQATT, SNEGSKA (reference sequence). The CDR3 sequence is 14 residues long. The CDR3, as DNA: TGCAGTGCTACCGACTCGAATGGCAATCAGCCCCAGCATTTT. It is translated as CSATDSNGNQPQHF.

The table lists this clonotype with a few counts. The chain is built from TRBV5-6 and TRBJ1-6; perhaps TRBD1 as D (6 bases). V lost 6 bases to trimming and J lost 7 bases, with 8 bases between them. From germline, CDR1 is SGHDT and CDR2 YYEEEE. This CDR3 region has 12 residues. Here the CDR3 DNA reads TGTGCCAGCATGGGGGCCAATTCACCCCTCCACTTT. Translated: CASMGANSPLHF.

The sample holds a few counts of this clonotype. The chain uses TRBV20-1 and TRBJ1-2; the D is unclear. The CDR3 is 14 amino acids. Trimming stripped 3 bases from V and 2 bases from J, with 13 bases between. Germline values: CDR1 DFQATT, CDR2 SNEGSKA (reference sequence). CDR3 region: CSASPVGSNYGYTF. The CDR3 nucleotides read TGCAGTGCTAGCCCGGTGGGCTCGAACTATGGCTACACCTTC.

CDR3 in DNA: TGCAGTGCCGATAACCTCGAGGCTAGCGGGCAAGAGACCCAGTACTTC. Protein product: CSADNLEASGQETQYF. This sequence joins TRBV20-1 and TRBJ2-5; 8 bases line up with TRBD2. CDR1 and CDR2 (germline): DFQATT, SNEGSKA (reference sequence). With V trimmed by 6 bases and J by 2 bases, 14 bases remained unmatched. This CDR3 is built from 16 residues.

The chain combines TRBV7-2 with TRBJ1-6; D is ambiguous. The CDR3 length is 16 residues. Germline CDR1 reads SGHTA; CDR2 reads FQGNSA. The V end lost 5 bases, the J end lost 9 bases, and 20 bases lay between the germline ends. CDR3 in DNA: TGTGCCAGCAGCCCCGGACCGGGAGATGTTGGTTCACCCCTCCACTTT. It yields the protein CASSPGPGDVGSPLHF.

This clonotype was seen only a few times. V usage is TRBV30 and J usage is TRBJ1-1; 7 bases are a match to TRBD1. Germline loops: CDR1 GTSNPN, CDR2 SVGIG (reference sequence). The junction had 6 bases not matched to a gene; V was cut back by 2 bases and J by 0 bases. The CDR3 consists of 15 residues. The CDR3 region is CAWSWRGLLNTEAFF. The DNA for the CDR3 is TGTGCCTGGAGTTGGAGGGGGCTACTGAACACTGAAGCTTTCTTT.

This clonotype was seen a handful of times. The chain uses TRBV28 and TRBJ2-3; D is perhaps TRBD2 (7 bases). Per germline, CDR1 MDHEN and CDR2 SYDVKM. CDR3 length: 16 residues. V was clipped by 2 bases and J by 2 bases, with 14 bases between them. The CDR3 is CASSLIRGGATDTQYF. The CDR3, as DNA: TGTGCCAGCAGTTTAATAAGGGGGGGCGCCACAGATACGCAGTATTTT. Drawing the rest from reference TRBV28 and TRBJ2-3, the complete variable domain is DVKVTQSSRYLVKRTGEKVFLECVQDMDHENMFWYRQDPGLGLRLIYFSYDVKMKEKGDIPEGYSVSREKKERFSLILESASTNQTSMYLCASSLIRGGATDTQYFGPGTRLTVL.

This clonotype was counted a single time. The germline gene is not matched at one end of the junction; a read error may be the cause. CDR3 sequence: CAGSYESSYNEQFF. For the CDR3, the DNA is TGTGCCGGCAGCTACGAAAGCTCCTACAATGAGCAGTTCTTC. The rearrangement uses TRBV14 and TRBJ2-1; D call uncertain. The CDR3 loop spans 14 amino acids. The germline V gene encodes CDR1 SGHDN and CDR2 FVKESK.

Comment on this clonotype: One junction end disagrees with the germline gene, perhaps due to a read error. The chain uses TRBV7-9 and TRBJ1-6; no firm D call. Per the germline V gene, CDR1 is SEHNR and CDR2 is FQNEAQ (reference sequence). This CDR3 has 16 residues. CDR3 nucleotides: TGTGCCAGCAGCTCTTTAGATCTACTATATAATTCACCTCTCCACTTT. Translated, it gives CASSSLDLLYNSPLHF.

About this clonotype itself: This may come from a read error, since a much larger clone is one base off. The rearrangement uses TRBV29-1 and TRBJ2-3, with D perhaps being TRBD1 or TRBD2 (5 bases each). The CDR3 is made up of 15 amino acids. The germline CDR1 and CDR2 sequences are SQVTM and ANQGSEA. CDR3 DNA sequence: TGCCGCGCCGAGGGGCAGGACCAATGGGGAGATACGCAGTATTTT. Translated: CRAEGQDQWGDTQYF.

The chain is built from TRBV5-1 and TRBJ1-2; the D is unclear. Germline V gene data show CDR1 as SGHRS and CDR2 as YFSETQ. The CDR3 is 13 residues long. The ends were cut back, 4 bases at V and 3 bases at J, with 10 bases in the middle. Written as DNA, the CDR3 is TGCGCCAGCAGCCTAGACATCGACTATGGCTACACCTTC. This gives the protein CASSLDIDYGYTF.